The 2 T cell receptor beta chains listed next were all sequenced from one sample in a study of blood T cell repertoires in COVID-19. Only in-frame clones appear in the TCRdb table, and some are missing; sequencing was by immunoSEQ multiplex PCR. Here the sample spans 210,000 or so clones, approximately 91% being singletons. Sequencing was performed on peripheral blood. Receptors were obtained from a woman in her thirties or forties who had recovered from COVID-19.

The chain couples TRBV6-2 or TRBV6-3 to TRBJ2-7; TRBD2 matches at 11 bases. The V and J ends lost 2 bases and 0 bases, in that order; junction bases with no gene match: 6. CDR1 MNHEY and CDR2 SVGEGT come from the germline V gene. The CDR3 spans 17 residues. The CDR3 DNA sequence: TGTGCCAGCAGTTACCCGGCTAGCGGGAGGAGCTCCTACGAGCAGTACTTC. Its protein product is CASSYPASGRSSYEQYF.

The chain joins TRBV7-9 to TRBJ2-7, with 9 bases fitting TRBD2. This CDR3 has 17 amino acids. Losses at the gene ends were 0 bases for V and 3 bases for J; bases not matched to a gene: 9. Germline CDR1 SEHNR, CDR2 FQNEAQ (reference sequence). CDR3 DNA: TGTGCCAGCAGCTTAGCGCAGCTAGCGGGATTCGACTACGAGCAGTACTTC. This codes for CASSLAQLAGFDYEQYF.